One sample yielded the 20 T cell receptor beta chains listed below, sequenced in a study of shared clonotypes between healthy human individuals. The method was immunoSEQ multiplex PCR; TCRdb's version includes in-frame clones alone and lacks a portion of them. The sample gives a few million clones, around 90% of which show up once; over 0.12% is in the top ten. Sequences were obtained from naive CD4+ T cells sorted from blood. Regarding subset: CD45RA+ positively selected. Receptors were obtained from a man aged 18-30 years in good health.

This clone was seen once. This chain uses TRBV5-4 with TRBJ1-2; maybe TRBD1 (6 bases). Trimming took 5 bases from V and 8 from J, leaving 19 bases between them. This CDR3 is 14 amino acids long. Looked up from germline, CDR1 is SGHNT and CDR2 is YYREEE (reference sequence). As DNA, the CDR3 is TGTGCCAGCAGGTCTACAGGGAGGGGCGAGGGCTACACCTTC. Its translation: CASRSTGRGEGYTF.

The chain joins TRBV15 to TRBJ1-3; D is ambiguous. Trimming took off 5 bases at V and 3 bases at J, with 8 bases between the two ends. This CDR3 region has 13 residues. CDR1 and CDR2 from the germline V gene are LNHNV and YYDKDF (reference sequence). CDR3 region: CATSPRVGNTIYF. The CDR3 region has the DNA TGTGCCACCAGCCCACGAGTTGGAAACACCATATATTTT.

This chain connects TRBV5-1 to TRBJ1-4; 8 bases line up with TRBD1. This CDR3 contains 14 residues. The germline CDR1 and CDR2 sequences are SGHRS and YFSETQ. Losses at the gene ends were 4 bases for V and 4 bases for J; bases not matched to a gene: 3. The DNA for the CDR3 is TGCGCCAGCAGCGGACAGGGAAGTAATGAAAAACTGTTTTTT. Protein product: CASSGQGSNEKLFF.

The J gene is TRBJ2-2, the V gene TRBV5-1, with 9 bases matching TRBD2. This CDR3 is built from 15 residues. Germline V gene lookup returns CDR1 SGHRS and CDR2 YFSETQ. V lost 7 bases and J lost 7; bases outside the gene matches: 11. Here the CDR3 reads CASSLSGGGNGELFF. DNA of the CDR3: TGCGCCAGCTCCCTTAGCGGGGGCGGTAACGGGGAGCTGTTTTTT. The entire variable domain, with the rest obtained from reference TRBV5-1 and TRBJ2-2, is as follows: KAGVTQTPRYLIKTRGQQVTLSCSPISGHRSVSWYQQTPGQGLQFLFEYFSETQRNKGNFPGRFSGRQFSNSRSEMNVSTLELGDSALYLCASSLSGGGNGELFFGEGSRLTVL.

This clone has a single count. The rearrangement uses TRBV15 and TRBJ2-1; D is unclear. V was shortened by 1 base and J by 4 bases, with 14 bases between the two germline ends. The CDR3 has 16 amino acids. Germline values: CDR1 LNHNV, CDR2 YYDKDF (reference sequence). CDR3 sequence (DNA): TGTGCCACCAGCAGAGTGGGCCTATCTTCTTACAATGAGCAGTTCTTC. This codes for CATSRVGLSSYNEQFF.

The chain is built from TRBV25-1 and TRBJ1-5; D possibly corresponds to TRBD1 (5 bases). The CDR3 length is 15 residues. Trimming stripped 2 bases from V and 10 bases from J, with 18 bases between. Per the germline V gene, CDR1 is MGHDK and CDR2 is SYGVNS. The DNA for the CDR3 is TGTGCCAGCAGTGAAAGCGGAATCGGGGGAATCCCCCAGCATTTT. Protein: CASSESGIGGIPQHF.

The chain employs TRBV14 and TRBJ2-5; 7 bases line up with TRBD2. Germline lookup yields CDR1 SGHDN and CDR2 FVKESK. The CDR3 spans 14 residues. J gave up 5 bases and V 3 bases, and 6 bases lay outside the gene matches. The CDR3 DNA sequence: TGTGCCAGCAGCCACGGAGGACTAGTGGAGACCCAGTACTTC. Its protein product is CASSHGGLVETQYF.

The chain joins TRBV6-1 to TRBJ1-5; 7 bases agree with TRBD1. This CDR3 is built from 18 residues. The germline V gene has CDR1 MNHNS and CDR2 SASEGT. Trimming took 4 bases from V and 3 from J; bases not matched to a gene: 15. The CDR3 coding sequence is TGTGCCAGCAGTGCGGACCGTGCCAGGGGGTGGGACAATCAGCCCCAGCATTTT. Encoded protein: CASSADRARGWDNQPQHF.

V usage is TRBV19 and J usage is TRBJ2-5, with TRBD1 matching over 7 bases. Germline assignment: CDR1 LNHDA and CDR2 SQIVND (reference sequence). V was clipped by 0 bases and J by 3 bases; unmatched bases: 4. The CDR3 extends over 15 amino acids. The CDR3, as DNA: TGTGCCAGTAGTATAGAGGAGACAGGGAAAGAGACCCAGTACTTC. Translated: CASSIEETGKETQYF.

This chain joins TRBV4-1 and TRBJ2-3, with D tentatively TRBD1 or TRBD2 (6 bases each). This CDR3 comprises 16 residues. V lost 4 bases and J 6 bases, leaving 20 bases between the germline ends. Germline V gives CDR1 MGHRA, CDR2 YSYEKL. The CDR3 protein is CASSLRVPGAGDTQYF. DNA of the CDR3: TGCGCCAGCAGCCTAAGAGTACCAGGGGCGGGGGATACGCAGTATTTT.

The chain is built from TRBV19 and TRBJ2-7; D unclear. The CDR3 covers 12 residues. Trimming stripped 7 bases from V and 4 bases from J, with 11 bases between. Germline CDR1 is LNHDA and CDR2 is SQIVND (reference sequence). CDR3 coding DNA: TGTGCCAGTATCGGTACTCCGTACGAGCAGTACTTC. This codes for CASIGTPYEQYF.

This sequence joins TRBV5-8 and TRBJ1-3, with 9 bases matching TRBD1. This CDR3 has 15 residues. Germline CDR1 SGHTS, CDR2 YDEGEE. Trimming at V came to 4 bases and at J to 3 bases, leaving 5 bases not matched to a gene. The CDR3 region has the DNA TGTGCCAGCAGCCCGGGGACAGGGCGTGGAAACACCATATATTTT. Its protein product is CASSPGTGRGNTIYF.

This chain joins TRBV5-4 and TRBJ1-2, with D maybe TRBD1 (5 bases). Between the trimmed V and J ends, which lost 0 bases and 7 bases, there was a span of 10 bases. CDR3 length: 13 amino acids. Germline V gene lookup returns CDR1 SGHNT and CDR2 YYREEE (reference sequence). Here the CDR3 DNA reads TGTGCCAGCAGCTTGGACAGGCAGATTGGCTACACCTTC. Protein sequence: CASSLDRQIGYTF.

The chain is built from TRBV30 and TRBJ2-5; 9 bases line up with TRBD2. V gave up 0 bases and J gave up 1 base; unmatched junction bases: 6. The CDR3 is 16 residues long. From germline, CDR1 is GTSNPN and CDR2 SVGIG (reference sequence). CDR3 nucleotide sequence: TGTGCCTGGAGTGTATTCTGGCGGGAGGGCCAAGAGACCCAGTACTTC. Translating it yields CAWSVFWREGQETQYF.

This chain links TRBV7-2 with TRBJ2-1, with 10 positions matching TRBD2. The CDR3 runs 16 residues. From germline, CDR1 is SGHTA and CDR2 FQGNSA. V trimming: 4 bases; J trimming: 7 bases; junction bases outside the gene matches: 10. CDR3 in amino acids: CASSSHLAGVVNEQFF. The CDR3, as DNA: TGTGCCAGCAGCTCGCACCTAGCGGGAGTGGTTAATGAGCAGTTCTTC.

This chain uses TRBV30 with TRBJ2-5; possible D gene TRBD2, 7 bases. This CDR3 region has 14 residues. In germline, CDR1 is GTSNPN, CDR2 SVGIG (reference sequence). V dropped 1 base and J dropped 1 base, with 10 bases sitting between them. The DNA for the CDR3 is TGTGCCTGGAGTGGGGGGGGCCTCCAAGAGACCCAGTACTTC. It codes for CAWSGGGLQETQYF. Together with reference TRBV30 and TRBJ2-5, the CDR3 gives the full variable domain: SQTIHQWPATLVQPVGSPLSLECTVEGTSNPNLYWYRQAAGRGLQLLFYSVGIGQISSEVPQNLSASRPQDRQFILSSKKLLLSDSGFYLCAWSGGGLQETQYFGPGTRLLVL.

The chain combines TRBV5-5 with TRBJ2-7; 9 bases align to TRBD2. The germline V gene has CDR1 SGHKS and CDR2 YYEKEE (reference sequence). The CDR3 contains 15 residues. With 1 base clipped from V and 0 bases from J, the junction kept 2 bases outside the gene matches. The CDR3 coding sequence is TGTGCCAGCAGCTTGTTAGCGGGGGCCTCCTACGAGCAGTACTTC. Translating gives CASSLLAGASYEQYF.

This chain links TRBV5-4 with TRBJ2-2; 8 nucleotides line up with TRBD2. The V segment lost 2 bases and the J segment 2 bases; nucleotides outside the gene matches: 5. CDR1 is SGHNT and CDR2 is YYREEE in the germline V gene (reference sequence). The CDR3 runs 16 residues. This CDR3 is CASSFGGGTNTGELFF. The DNA of the CDR3 is TGTGCCAGCAGCTTCGGCGGGGGGACCAACACCGGGGAGCTGTTTTTT.

This clone was recorded once. V usage is TRBV6-5 and J usage is TRBJ2-3; the match to TRBD2 covers 7 bases. Looked up from germline, CDR1 is MNHEY and CDR2 is SVGAGI. CDR3 length equals 15 residues. After removal of 2 bases from V and 0 bases from J, the junction contained 2 bases not matched to a gene. The CDR3 spells CASSYLAVSTDTQYF. The CDR3 DNA sequence: TGTGCCAGCAGTTACCTAGCGGTTAGCACAGATACGCAGTATTTT.

The V call is TRBV19, the J call TRBJ1-1; D is possibly TRBD1 (5 bases). Germline V lookup: CDR1 LNHDA, CDR2 SQIVND (reference sequence). V was cut by 4 bases and J by 0 bases, with 9 bases left in between. The CDR3 runs 14 residues. CDR3 protein: CASSKGTVNTEAFF. The CDR3 DNA reads TGTGCCAGTAGTAAAGGGACCGTGAACACTGAAGCTTTCTTT.